The source of this T cell receptor beta chain is a study of T-cell reconstitution after alpha-beta-depleted transplantation in children. This CDR3 comprises 14 residues. Looked up from germline, CDR1 is DFQATT and CDR2 is SNEGSKA (reference sequence). Trimming pared 6 bases from V and 9 bases from J, leaving 21 bases between. A library of TCRbeta sequences, prepared with unique molecular identifiers, was generated. Each CDR3 protein gets one entry after TCRdb re-called the PCR reads with MiXCR. The table lists about 500,000 distinct CDR3 sequences, about 31% of them singletons. This specimen consisted of PBMCs from the stem cell graft donor, obtained from the stem cell graft. This TCR came from a human donor who donated a stem cell graft to a child with aplastic anemia. V and J are TRBV20-1 and TRBJ2-1; D may be TRBD2 (6 bases). Here the CDR3 reads CSAALPGLRGEQFF. The CDR3 DNA is TGCAGTGCGGCGCTTCCGGGACTTAGGGGTGAGCAGTTCTTC.